These T cell receptor beta chains were read from a single sample in a study of blood T cell repertoires in COVID-19. Generated by immunoSEQ multiplex PCR, the TCRdb table keeps only in-frame clones and is missing some. The sample consists of over 150,000 clones, around nine tenths of them appearing once. Material for sequencing was peripheral blood. The receptor source for this set is a woman aged 18-30 years who had recovered from COVID-19. CDR3s include the opening cysteine and the closing phenylalanine or tryptophan. The D gene is left open where the match is weak. The size field is filled for only some rows; it gives once, few, many or a size class.

D: TRBD2
size: .
V: TRBV19
J: TRBJ2-7
CDR3: CASSIAAGSSYEQYF
DNA: TGTGCCAGTAGTATAGCAGCGGGGAGCTCCTACGAGCAGTACTTC

D: TRBD1
size: .
V: TRBV14
J: TRBJ2-5
CDR3: CASRATGLQETQYF
DNA: TGTGCCAGCAGGGCGACAGGGCTCCAAGAGACCCAGTACTTC

D: TRBD2
size: .
V: TRBV7-2
J: TRBJ2-1
CDR3: CASRPELANYEQFF
DNA: TGTGCCAGCAGGCCCGAACTAGCGAACTATGAGCAGTTCTTC

D: .
size: .
V: TRBV12-3/TRBV12-4
J: TRBJ1-5
CDR3: CASRDTANQPQHF
DNA: TGTGCCAGCAGGGACACCGCGAATCAGCCCCAGCATTTT

D: .
size: few
V: TRBV19
J: TRBJ1-1
CDR3: CASQRGTEAFF
DNA: TGTGCCAGCCAAAGGGGTACTGAAGCTTTCTTT

D: TRBD1
size: .
V: TRBV12-5
J: TRBJ1-6
CDR3: CASGLVLTPGTGGGSYNSPLHF
DNA: TGTGCTAGTGGTTTGGTACTCACGCCCGGGACAGGGGGTGGTTCCTATAATTCACCCCTCCACTTT

D: .
size: .
V: TRBV25-1
J: TRBJ2-3
CDR3: CASREDPTDTQYF
DNA: TGTGCCAGCAGGGAGGATCCCACAGATACGCAGTATTTT

D: TRBD2
size: .
V: TRBV5-6
J: TRBJ2-2
CDR3: CASRPGGTGELFF
DNA: TGTGCCAGCCGCCCGGGGGGCACCGGGGAGCTGTTTTTT

D: .
size: .
V: TRBV6-5
J: TRBJ2-5
CDR3: CASSYGQLRETQYF
DNA: TGTGCCAGCAGCTATGGTCAACTTCGGGAGACCCAGTACTTC

D: .
size: .
V: TRBV30
J: TRBJ1-3
CDR3: CAWTRKTGSSGNTIYF
DNA: TGTGCCTGGACTCGAAAAACAGGGTCCTCTGGAAACACCATATATTTT

D: TRBD1
size: .
V: TRBV19
J: TRBJ2-1
CDR3: CASSPGTDNEQFF
DNA: TGTGCCAGTAGTCCGGGGACAGACAATGAGCAGTTCTTC

D: TRBD2
size: .
V: TRBV6-1
J: TRBJ2-1
CDR3: CASSGYSGGSYNEQFF
DNA: TGTGCCAGCAGTGGCTATAGCGGGGGGTCCTACAATGAGCAGTTCTTC

D: .
size: .
V: TRBV6-5
J: TRBJ2-1
CDR3: CASSSRDSNEQFF
DNA: TGTGCCAGCAGTTCACGGGACTCCAATGAGCAGTTCTTC

D: .
size: .
V: TRBV3-1/TRBV3-2
J: TRBJ1-1
CDR3: CASSQEAEDSTEAFF
DNA: TGTGCCAGCAGCCAAGAAGCGGAGGATAGCACTGAAGCTTTCTTT

D: .
size: .
V: TRBV4-3
J: TRBJ2-4
CDR3: CASSQARDGGNIQYF
DNA: TGCGCCAGCAGCCAAGCGCGGGACGGGGGAAACATTCAGTACTTC

D: .
size: .
V: TRBV5-5
J: TRBJ1-5
CDR3: CASSLDSVQPQHF
DNA: TGTGCCAGCAGCTTGGACTCTGTTCAGCCCCAGCATTTT

D: TRBD1
size: .
V: TRBV9
J: TRBJ1-1
CDR3: CASSVTGGGTEAFF
DNA: TGTGCCAGCAGCGTAACAGGGGGCGGCACTGAAGCTTTCTTT

D: .
size: .
V: TRBV10-1
J: TRBJ1-4
CDR3: CASTPGGNNEKLFF
DNA: TGCGCCAGCACCCCCGGAGGGAATAATGAAAAACTGTTTTTT

D: .
size: .
V: TRBV24-1
J: TRBJ2-3
CDR3: CATPGTSTDTQYF
DNA: TGTGCCACCCCAGGGACTAGCACAGATACGCAGTATTTT

D: TRBD2
size: once
V: TRBV19
J: TRBJ2-3
CDR3: CASAGAGETDTQYF
DNA: TGTGCCAGTGCCGGGGCGGGAGAAACAGATACGCAGTATTTT

D: .
size: .
V: TRBV3-1/TRBV3-2
J: TRBJ1-3
CDR3: CASSSKQGFSGNTIYF
DNA: TGTGCCAGCAGCTCAAAGCAGGGCTTCTCTGGAAACACCATATATTTT

D: .
size: .
V: TRBV15
J: TRBJ2-2
CDR3: CATSRGAEQGNTGELFF
DNA: TGTGCCACCAGCAGAGGGGCGGAACAGGGAAACACCGGGGAGCTGTTTTTT

D: .
size: .
V: TRBV7-2
J: TRBJ1-2
CDR3: CASSPGTEGVRVGYTF
DNA: TGTGCCAGCAGCCCCGGGACGGAGGGTGTTCGGGTTGGCTACACCTTC

D: TRBD1
size: .
V: TRBV20-1
J: TRBJ2-1
CDR3: CSASDGDRAYNEQFF
DNA: TGCAGTGCTAGTGATGGGGACAGGGCCTACAATGAGCAGTTCTTC

D: .
size: .
V: TRBV11-2
J: TRBJ1-1
CDR3: CASSRTGTEAFF
DNA: TGTGCCAGCAGCCGAACAGGGACTGAAGCTTTCTTT

D: TRBD1
size: .
V: TRBV19
J: TRBJ2-7
CDR3: CASSPLPGTGFSYEQYF
DNA: TGTGCCAGTAGTCCGCTCCCTGGGACAGGGTTTTCCTACGAGCAGTACTTC

D: TRBD1
size: .
V: TRBV19
J: TRBJ1-6
CDR3: CASRDRGHETLHF
DNA: TGTGCCAGTAGGGACAGGGGACACGAGACCCTCCACTTT

D: TRBD1
size: .
V: TRBV9
J: TRBJ2-7
CDR3: CASSPQTGSNEQYF
DNA: TGTGCCAGCAGCCCACAGACAGGGTCCAACGAGCAGTATTTC

D: TRBD2
size: .
V: TRBV7-9
J: TRBJ2-1
CDR3: CASSRGTSGITYNEQFF
DNA: TGTGCCAGCAGCCGAGGGACTAGCGGGATTACCTACAATGAGCAGTTCTTC

D: TRBD2
size: .
V: TRBV7-8
J: TRBJ2-6
CDR3: CASSLGTSGSSGANVLTF
DNA: TGTGCCAGCAGCTTAGGTACTAGCGGGAGCTCTGGGGCCAACGTCCTGACTTTC

D: TRBD2
size: .
V: TRBV3-1/TRBV3-2
J: TRBJ2-3
CDR3: CASSQDPASGRTTDTQYF
DNA: TGTGCCAGCAGCCAAGATCCCGCTAGCGGGAGGACCACAGATACGCAGTATTTT

D: .
size: .
V: TRBV19
J: TRBJ2-7
CDR3: CASSPNVGLVDYEQYF
DNA: TGTGCCAGTAGTCCGAACGTGGGACTCGTGGACTACGAGCAGTACTTC

D: TRBD2
size: few
V: TRBV15
J: TRBJ2-1
CDR3: CATSREAGGYNEQFF
DNA: TGTGCCACCAGCAGAGAAGCGGGAGGGTACAATGAGCAGTTCTTC

D: .
size: .
V: TRBV9
J: TRBJ2-3
CDR3: CASSVVVGSTDTQYF
DNA: TGTGCCAGCAGCGTAGTTGTCGGGAGCACAGATACGCAGTATTTT

D: .
size: once
V: TRBV27
J: TRBJ1-1
CDR3: CASHPAPGVINTEAFF
DNA: TGTGCCAGTCACCCTGCCCCGGGGGTAATAAACACTGAAGCTTTCTTT

D: TRBD2
size: .
V: TRBV5-1
J: TRBJ2-3
CDR3: CASSVRLAGDTDTQYF
DNA: TGCGCCAGCAGCGTCCGACTAGCGGGGGACACAGATACGCAGTATTTT

D: .
size: .
V: TRBV9
J: TRBJ1-3
CDR3: CASSVAGVGQSSGNTIYF
DNA: TGTGCCAGCAGCGTAGCTGGAGTGGGGCAGAGCTCTGGAAACACCATATATTTT

D: .
size: .
V: TRBV13
J: TRBJ1-6
CDR3: CASSLAAGDSPLHF
DNA: TGTGCCAGCAGCTTAGCGGCAGGGGATTCACCCCTCCACTTT

D: .
size: .
V: TRBV6-5
J: TRBJ2-3
CDR3: CASSYSGSDTQYF
DNA: TGTGCCAGCAGTTACTCGGGCTCAGATACGCAGTATTTT

D: TRBD2
size: .
V: TRBV3-1/TRBV3-2
J: TRBJ2-3
CDR3: CASSQLAGGSDTQYF
DNA: TGTGCCAGCAGTCAACTAGCGGGAGGGTCAGATACGCAGTATTTT

D: TRBD1
size: .
V: TRBV10-3
J: TRBJ1-2
CDR3: CAIRQGVYGYTF
DNA: TGTGCCATCAGGCAGGGGGTCTATGGCTACACCTTC

D: TRBD1
size: .
V: TRBV19
J: TRBJ2-5
CDR3: CASSIWDRGTRETQYF
DNA: TGTGCCAGTAGTATCTGGGACAGGGGTACGAGAGAGACCCAGTACTTC

D: .
size: .
V: TRBV28
J: TRBJ2-2
CDR3: CASNANGAYTGELFF
DNA: TGTGCCAGCAATGCGAATGGGGCCTACACCGGGGAGCTGTTTTTT

D: TRBD1
size: .
V: TRBV4-1
J: TRBJ2-5
CDR3: CASSQGRDRGRGTQYF
DNA: TGCGCCAGCAGCCAAGGGAGGGACAGGGGGCGGGGGACCCAGTACTTC

D: .
size: .
V: TRBV9
J: TRBJ1-2
CDR3: CASSSWVDLQGFEYGYTF
DNA: TGTGCCAGCAGCTCCTGGGTGGACTTACAGGGATTTGAATATGGCTACACCTTC

D: .
size: .
V: TRBV2
J: TRBJ1-1
CDR3: CASSERGRGSTEAFF
DNA: TGTGCCAGCAGTGAAAGGGGCAGGGGTTCTACTGAAGCTTTCTTT

D: TRBD2
size: many
V: TRBV6-8
J: TRBJ2-5
CDR3: CASSYSSRASGRAQETQYF
DNA: TGTGCCAGCAGTTACTCGAGTAGGGCTAGCGGGCGAGCACAAGAGACCCAGTACTTC

D: TRBD1
size: .
V: TRBV6-2/TRBV6-3
J: TRBJ1-5
CDR3: CASSGTGVQPQHF
DNA: TGTGCCAGCAGTGGGACAGGAGTTCAGCCCCAGCATTTT

D: .
size: .
V: TRBV19
J: TRBJ1-2
CDR3: CASTDPGGGSVNGYTF
DNA: TGTGCCAGTACCGATCCTGGAGGAGGGTCGGTCAATGGCTACACCTTC

D: TRBD2
size: .
V: TRBV6-5
J: TRBJ2-5
CDR3: CASSYGKRGGLKTQYF
DNA: TGTGCCAGCAGTTACGGAAAGCGGGGGGGCCTTAAGACCCAGTACTTC

D: TRBD2
size: .
V: TRBV6-2/TRBV6-3
J: TRBJ2-5
CDR3: CASSYQRGWGETQYF
DNA: TGTGCCAGCAGTTACCAGCGGGGGTGGGGAGAGACCCAGTACTTC

D: .
size: .
V: TRBV6-1
J: TRBJ2-7
CDR3: CASSEFSGIRFGEQYF
DNA: TGTGCCAGCAGTGAGTTCTCAGGGATACGATTCGGCGAGCAGTACTTC

D: TRBD1
size: .
V: TRBV30
J: TRBJ1-5
CDR3: CAWSTGTGVGQPQHF
DNA: TGTGCCTGGAGTACCGGGACAGGGGTTGGACAGCCCCAGCATTTT

D: .
size: .
V: TRBV5-1
J: TRBJ1-4
CDR3: CASRSIAGVPNEKLFF
DNA: TGCGCCAGCAGATCGATCGCAGGCGTCCCCAATGAAAAACTGTTTTTT

D: .
size: .
V: TRBV25-1
J: TRBJ2-5
CDR3: CASKTGYQETQYF
DNA: TGTGCCAGCAAAACAGGGTATCAAGAGACCCAGTACTTC